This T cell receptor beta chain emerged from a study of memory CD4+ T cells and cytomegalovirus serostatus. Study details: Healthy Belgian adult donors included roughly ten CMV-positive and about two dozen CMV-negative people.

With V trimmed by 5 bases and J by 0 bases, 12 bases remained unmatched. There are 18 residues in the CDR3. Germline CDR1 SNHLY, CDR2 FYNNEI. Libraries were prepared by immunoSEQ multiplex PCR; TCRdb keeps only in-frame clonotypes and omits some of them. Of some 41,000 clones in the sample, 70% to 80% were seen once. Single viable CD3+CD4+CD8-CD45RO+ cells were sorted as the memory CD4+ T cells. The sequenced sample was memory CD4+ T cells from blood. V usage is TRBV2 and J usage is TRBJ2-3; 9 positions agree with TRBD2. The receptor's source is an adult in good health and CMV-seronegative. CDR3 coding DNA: TGTGCCAGCAGTTTGGGAATACTAGCGGGCACAAGCACAGATACGCAGTATTTT. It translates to CASSLGILAGTSTDTQYF.